This T cell receptor beta chain is from a study of blood T cell repertoires in COVID-19. The CDR3 has 17 amino acids. V trimming: 7 bases; J trimming: 1 base; junction bases outside the gene matches: 15. Germline V gene sequence: CDR1 SEHNR, CDR2 FQNEAQ (reference sequence). Profiling relied on immunoSEQ multiplex PCR, and the TCRdb table lists in-frame clones only, not all of them. The profile shows 40,000 to 60,000 clones, 86% of them singletons. The rearrangement links TRBV7-9 to TRBJ2-5, with 7 positions matching TRBD2. The material sequenced was peripheral blood. The sequence came from a man older than 75 with active COVID-19. The CDR3 bases are TGTGCCAGCACCCGACGATCAGCGGGGCCTGCCCAAGAGACCCAGTACTTC. Translating gives CASTRRSAGPAQETQYF.